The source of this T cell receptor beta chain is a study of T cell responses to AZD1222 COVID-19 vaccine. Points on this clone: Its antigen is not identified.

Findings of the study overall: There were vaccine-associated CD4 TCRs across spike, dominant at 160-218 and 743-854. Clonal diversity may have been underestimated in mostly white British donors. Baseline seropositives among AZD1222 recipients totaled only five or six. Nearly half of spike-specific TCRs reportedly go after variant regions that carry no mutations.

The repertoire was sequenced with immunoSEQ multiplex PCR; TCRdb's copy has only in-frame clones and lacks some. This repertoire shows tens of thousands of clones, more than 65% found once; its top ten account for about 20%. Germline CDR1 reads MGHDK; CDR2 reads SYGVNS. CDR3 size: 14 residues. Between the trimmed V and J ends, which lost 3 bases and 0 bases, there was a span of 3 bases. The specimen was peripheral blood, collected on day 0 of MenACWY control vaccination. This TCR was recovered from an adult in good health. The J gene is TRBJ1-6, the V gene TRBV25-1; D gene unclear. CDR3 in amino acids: CASSDNSYNSPLHF. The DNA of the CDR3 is TGTGCCAGCAGTGATAACTCCTATAATTCACCCCTCCACTTT.